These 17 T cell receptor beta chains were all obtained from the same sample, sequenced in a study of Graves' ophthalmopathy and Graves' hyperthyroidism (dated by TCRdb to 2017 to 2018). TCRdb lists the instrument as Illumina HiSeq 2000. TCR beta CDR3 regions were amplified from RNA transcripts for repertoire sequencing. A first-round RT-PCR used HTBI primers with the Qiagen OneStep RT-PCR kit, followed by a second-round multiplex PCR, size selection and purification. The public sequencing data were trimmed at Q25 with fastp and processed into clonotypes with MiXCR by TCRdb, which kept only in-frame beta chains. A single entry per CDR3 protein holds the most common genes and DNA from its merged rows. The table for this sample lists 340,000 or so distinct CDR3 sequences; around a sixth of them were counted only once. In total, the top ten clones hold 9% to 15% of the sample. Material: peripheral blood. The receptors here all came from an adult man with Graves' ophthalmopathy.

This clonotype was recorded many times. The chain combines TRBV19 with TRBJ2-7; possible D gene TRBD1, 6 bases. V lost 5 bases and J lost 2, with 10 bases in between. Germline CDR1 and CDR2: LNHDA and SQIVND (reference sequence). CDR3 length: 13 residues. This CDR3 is CASSGDRTYEQYF. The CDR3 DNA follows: TGTGCCAGTAGTGGAGACAGGACCTACGAGCAGTACTTC.

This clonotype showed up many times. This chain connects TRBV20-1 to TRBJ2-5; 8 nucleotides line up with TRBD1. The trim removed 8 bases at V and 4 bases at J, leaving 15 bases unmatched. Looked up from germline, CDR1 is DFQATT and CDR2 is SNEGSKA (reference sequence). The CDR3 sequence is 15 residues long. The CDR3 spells CSLNPTQGEIETQYF. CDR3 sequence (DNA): TGCAGTCTCAACCCGACACAGGGGGAAATAGAGACCCAGTACTTC.

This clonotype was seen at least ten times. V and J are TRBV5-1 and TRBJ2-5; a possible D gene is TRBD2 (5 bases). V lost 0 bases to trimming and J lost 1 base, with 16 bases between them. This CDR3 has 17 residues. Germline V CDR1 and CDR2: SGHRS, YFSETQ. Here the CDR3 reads CASSLGLDSRTQETQYF. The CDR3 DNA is TGCGCCAGCAGCTTGGGCCTGGACTCCCGAACCCAAGAGACCCAGTACTTC.

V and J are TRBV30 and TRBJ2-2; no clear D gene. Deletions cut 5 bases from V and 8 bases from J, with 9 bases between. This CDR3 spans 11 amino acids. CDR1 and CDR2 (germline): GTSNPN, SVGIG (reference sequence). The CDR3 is CAWQRLGELFF. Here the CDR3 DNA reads TGTGCCTGGCAGCGCCTGGGGGAGCTGTTTTTT.

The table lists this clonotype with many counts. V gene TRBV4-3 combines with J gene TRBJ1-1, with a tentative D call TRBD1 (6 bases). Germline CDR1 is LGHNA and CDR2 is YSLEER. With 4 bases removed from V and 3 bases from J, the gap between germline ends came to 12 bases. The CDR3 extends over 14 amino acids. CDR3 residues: CASSRGPGDTEAFF. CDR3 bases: TGCGCCAGCAGCCGCGGCCCAGGGGACACTGAAGCTTTCTTT.

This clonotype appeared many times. The CDR3 loop is CASSLAQMDGYTF. The CDR3 DNA is TGCGCCAGCAGCTTGGCCCAAATGGATGGCTACACCTTC. This chain joins TRBV5-1 and TRBJ1-2; D unresolved. The CDR3 length is 13 residues. Germline V gene lookup returns CDR1 SGHRS and CDR2 YFSETQ. The V gene lost 0 bases and the J gene lost 6 bases, with 9 bases spanning the gap.

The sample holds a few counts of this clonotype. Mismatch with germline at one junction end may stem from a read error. CDR3 DNA sequence: TGTGCCAGCAGTGAGGGGATAGGGATAGATCAGCCCCAGCTTTTT. It translates to CASSEGIGIDQPQLF. The rearrangement joins TRBV6-1 to TRBJ1-5; D remains unclear. The CDR3 contains 15 residues. Per germline, CDR1 MNHNS and CDR2 SASEGT.

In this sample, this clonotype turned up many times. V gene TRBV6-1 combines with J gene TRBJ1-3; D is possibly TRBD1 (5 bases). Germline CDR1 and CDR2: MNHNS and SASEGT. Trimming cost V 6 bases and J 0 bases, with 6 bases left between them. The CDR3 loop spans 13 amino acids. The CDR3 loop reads CASRTDSGNTIYF. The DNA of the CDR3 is TGTGCCAGCAGGACAGACTCTGGAAACACCATATATTTT.

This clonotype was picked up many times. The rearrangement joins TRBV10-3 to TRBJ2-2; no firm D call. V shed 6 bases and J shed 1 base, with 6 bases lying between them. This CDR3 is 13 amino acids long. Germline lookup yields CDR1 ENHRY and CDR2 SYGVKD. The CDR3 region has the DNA TGTGCCATCAGCCCCAGGAACACCGGGGAGCTGTTTTTT. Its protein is CAISPRNTGELFF.

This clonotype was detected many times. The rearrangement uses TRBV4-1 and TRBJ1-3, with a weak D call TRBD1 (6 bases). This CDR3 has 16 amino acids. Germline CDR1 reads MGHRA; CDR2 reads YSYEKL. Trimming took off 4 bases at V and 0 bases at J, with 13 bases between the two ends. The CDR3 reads CASSPEGVPSGNTIYF. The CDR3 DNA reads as TGCGCCAGCAGCCCGGAGGGGGTCCCCTCTGGAAACACCATATATTTT.

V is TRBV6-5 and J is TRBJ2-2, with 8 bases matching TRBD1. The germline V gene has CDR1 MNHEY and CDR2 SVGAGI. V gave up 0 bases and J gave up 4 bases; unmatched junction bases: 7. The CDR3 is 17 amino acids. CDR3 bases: TGTGCCAGCAGTTACTCTCAGGGGGCGAGAGGCACCGGGGAGCTGTTTTTT. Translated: CASSYSQGARGTGELFF.

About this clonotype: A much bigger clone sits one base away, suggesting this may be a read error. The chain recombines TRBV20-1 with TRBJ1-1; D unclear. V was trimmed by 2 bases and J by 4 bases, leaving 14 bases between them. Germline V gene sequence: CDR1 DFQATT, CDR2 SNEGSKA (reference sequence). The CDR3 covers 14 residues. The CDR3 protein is CSARSDAKSTEAFF. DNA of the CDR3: TGCAGTGCTAGATCCGACGCTAAGAGCACTGAAGCTTTCTTT.

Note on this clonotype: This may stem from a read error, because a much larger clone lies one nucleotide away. The CDR3 region has the DNA TGCAGTGCTAGAGAGCTGGGACTATACTATTCTTCACCCCTCCACTTT. Translating gives CSARELGLYYSSPLHF. The chain uses TRBV20-1 and TRBJ1-6; a possible D gene is TRBD1 (5 bases). Germline V lookup: CDR1 DFQATT, CDR2 SNEGSKA (reference sequence). V shed 0 bases and J shed 9 bases, with 18 bases lying between them. The CDR3 consists of 16 residues.

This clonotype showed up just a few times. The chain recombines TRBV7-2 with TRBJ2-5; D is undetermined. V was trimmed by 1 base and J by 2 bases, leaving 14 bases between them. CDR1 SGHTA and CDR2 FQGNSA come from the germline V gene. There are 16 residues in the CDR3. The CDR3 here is CASSLEIQRQQETQYF. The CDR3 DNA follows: TGTGCCAGCAGCTTAGAGATCCAACGTCAACAAGAGACCCAGTACTTC.

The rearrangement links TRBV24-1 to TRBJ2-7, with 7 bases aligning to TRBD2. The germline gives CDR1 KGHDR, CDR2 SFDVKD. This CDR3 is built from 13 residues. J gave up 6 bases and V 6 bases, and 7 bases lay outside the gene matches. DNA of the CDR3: TGTGCCACCAGTAGGCGGGAGTCGGGCGAGCAGTACTTC. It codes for CATSRRESGEQYF.

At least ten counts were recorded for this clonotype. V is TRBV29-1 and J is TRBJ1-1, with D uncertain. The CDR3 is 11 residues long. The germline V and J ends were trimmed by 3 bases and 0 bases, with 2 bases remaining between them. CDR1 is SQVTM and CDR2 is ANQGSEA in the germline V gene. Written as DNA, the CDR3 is TGCAGCGTTGAGCTGAACACTGAAGCTTTCTTT. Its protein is CSVELNTEAFF. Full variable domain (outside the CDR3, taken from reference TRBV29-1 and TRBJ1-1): SAVISQKPSRDICQRGTSLTIQCQVDSQVTMMFWYRQQPGQSLTLIATANQGSEATYESGFVIDKFPISRPNLTFSTLTVSNMSPEDSSIYLCSVELNTEAFFGQGTRLTVV.

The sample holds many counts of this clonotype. The CDR3 spells CASSILGGAYEQYF. CDR3 DNA sequence: TGTGCCAGTAGTATTTTAGGGGGCGCGTACGAGCAGTACTTC. The chain joins TRBV19 to TRBJ2-7; 7 nucleotides line up with TRBD1. V lost 3 bases to trimming and J lost 4 bases; unmatched junction nucleotides: 6. This CDR3 has 14 residues. CDR1 is LNHDA and CDR2 is SQIVND in the germline V gene (reference sequence).